Listed here are 12 T cell receptor beta chains from one sample, sequenced in a study of blood T cells in healthy people across ages. The second PCR ran roughly 7 to 12 cycles with a sample-barcoded 5' primer and J-beta primers. TCRdb used MiXCR to reprocess the 5' RACE reads, holding one entry per CDR3 protein. The repertoire holds around 1,100,000 distinct CDR3 sequences, with more than 30% as singletons. Specimen: blood. The receptor source for this set is a man younger than 30 in good health.

The rearrangement joins TRBV6-2 or TRBV6-3 to TRBJ2-3; 8 bases are a match to TRBD1. J was trimmed by 4 bases and V by 5 bases; bases with no gene match: 11. This CDR3 comprises 16 residues. The germline gives CDR1 MNHEY, CDR2 SVGEGT. The CDR3 DNA is TGTGCCAGCAGTACCTGGACAGGGTCAATTCCAGATACGCAGTATTTT. The encoded protein is CASSTWTGSIPDTQYF.

This clonotype was observed a few times. The chain employs TRBV5-5 and TRBJ1-6; D perhaps matches TRBD1 (6 bases). The CDR3 runs 16 residues. V was cut by 6 bases and J by 2 bases, with 15 bases left in between. The germline V gene has CDR1 SGHKS and CDR2 YYEKEE (reference sequence). DNA for the CDR3: TGTGCCAGCACCCCCGATGGGGGCACCTATAATTCACCCCTCCACTTT. It specifies CASTPDGGTYNSPLHF.

V usage is TRBV5-5 and J usage is TRBJ1-5, with D unclear. The CDR3 consists of 14 residues. From germline, CDR1 is SGHKS and CDR2 YYEKEE (reference sequence). V dropped 1 base and J dropped 0 bases, with 5 bases sitting between them. CDR3 nucleotide sequence: TGTGCCAGCAGCTTGCCTCATAGCAATCAGCCCCAGCATTTT. Translated: CASSLPHSNQPQHF.

There are a few counts of this clonotype. The chain is built from TRBV25-1 and TRBJ2-7; maybe TRBD2 (5 bases). This CDR3 is 13 amino acids long. V lost 5 bases to trimming and J lost 3 bases, with 11 bases between them. Germline-derived CDR1 and CDR2 are MGHDK and SYGVNS. CDR3: CASSPHGDYEQYF. The CDR3 nucleotides are TGTGCCAGCAGTCCCCACGGGGACTACGAGCAGTACTTC.

V is TRBV20-1 and J is TRBJ2-3; 7 bases align to TRBD2. Germline V gene sequence: CDR1 DFQATT, CDR2 SNEGSKA (reference sequence). The CDR3 length is 13 residues. J lost 6 bases, V lost 5 bases, and 8 bases had no gene match. CDR3 DNA: TGCAGTGCTCCGGCGGGGGATGGGGATACGCAGTATTTT. This translates into CSAPAGDGDTQYF.

This clonotype occurred a few times. V gene TRBV4-1 combines with J gene TRBJ1-4; a possible D gene is TRBD1 (6 bases). V lost 3 bases to trimming and J lost 0 bases, with 11 bases between them. CDR1 and CDR2 (germline): MGHRA, YSYEKL. The CDR3 sequence is 16 residues long. CDR3 region: CASSQGDRPTNEKLFF. The CDR3 nucleotides read TGCGCCAGCAGCCAGGGCGACAGGCCAACTAATGAAAAACTGTTTTTT.

The chain carries TRBV11-2 and TRBJ1-2, with D maybe TRBD1 (5 bases). Between the trimmed V and J ends, which lost 7 bases and 2 bases, there was a span of 14 bases. Germline V gene lookup returns CDR1 SGHAT and CDR2 FQNNGV. The CDR3 sequence is 14 residues long. This chain's CDR3 is CASTTPGGNYGYTF. DNA of the CDR3: TGTGCCAGCACTACACCGGGGGGAAACTATGGCTACACCTTC. Drawing the rest from reference TRBV11-2 and TRBJ1-2, the complete variable domain is EAGVAQSPRYKIIEKRQSVAFWCNPISGHATLYWYQQILGQGPKLLIQFQNNGVVDDSQLPKDRFSAERLKGVDSTLKIQPAKLEDSAVYLCASTTPGGNYGYTFGSGTRLTVV.

The CDR3 DNA is TGTGCCAGCAGTTACGTCGGGAAAACTGAAGCTTTCTTT. It is translated as CASSYVGKTEAFF. The gene calls are TRBV6-5 and TRBJ1-1; D remains ambiguous. Germline V gives CDR1 MNHEY, CDR2 SVGAGI. Trimming took 2 bases from V and 5 from J, leaving 9 bases between them. This CDR3 comprises 13 residues.

This clonotype was recorded many times. This sequence joins TRBV20-1 and TRBJ1-5, with D perhaps TRBD1 (5 bases). The CDR3 is made up of 16 amino acids. Germline assignment: CDR1 DFQATT and CDR2 SNEGSKA (reference sequence). The V gene lost 3 bases and the J gene lost 0 bases, with 15 bases spanning the gap. CDR3 in DNA: TGCAGTGCTAGGGCCGGGGGGACCTCTAGCAATCAGCCCCAGCATTTT. The encoded protein is CSARAGGTSSNQPQHF.

This clonotype was observed a handful of times. The chain joins TRBV6-5 to TRBJ2-1, with 10 bases fitting TRBD2. The trim removed 0 bases at V and 4 bases at J, leaving 9 bases unmatched. This CDR3 has 18 residues. Germline V lookup: CDR1 MNHEY, CDR2 SVGAGI. Written as DNA, the CDR3 is TGTGCCAGCAGTTACTCCCAAGGCCCACTAGCGGGGTACAATGAGCAGTTCTTC. Translating gives CASSYSQGPLAGYNEQFF.

The chain combines TRBV20-1 with TRBJ1-2; 7 nucleotides agree with TRBD1. This CDR3 is 14 amino acids long. V was clipped by 3 bases and J by 4 bases; unmatched bases: 8. Per germline, CDR1 DFQATT and CDR2 SNEGSKA (reference sequence). The DNA of the CDR3 is TGCAGTGCTAGCATCAGGGGGACGGGCTATGGCTACACCTTC. It is translated as CSASIRGTGYGYTF.

This clonotype was picked up a small number of times. The chain has TRBV6-1 and TRBJ2-7; D not resolved. The V gene's germline CDR1 is MNHNS and CDR2 SASEGT. The CDR3 spans 13 residues. V was trimmed by 3 bases and J by 0 bases, leaving 6 bases between them. In DNA, the CDR3 is TGTGCCAGCAGTGACGAAGTCTCCTACGAGCAGTACTTC. Its translation is CASSDEVSYEQYF.